The text below deals with one T cell receptor beta chain. The antigen is unknown. Uncontrolled infection, other autoimmune disease, pregnancy or lactation excluded patients. The data are from a study of T cells in Graves' hyperthyroidism and ophthalmopathy. This CDR3 is built from 15 residues. Per the germline V gene, CDR1 is SGHNT and CDR2 is YYREEE (reference sequence). The junction had 6 bases not matched to a gene; V was cut back by 1 base and J by 2 bases. The CDR3 regions of TCR beta were amplified from RNA transcripts. The HTBI set primed first-round TCR CDR3 RT-PCR. One entry per CDR3 protein results from TCRdb running MiXCR on the multiplex PCR reads. The repertoire consists of roughly 570,000 distinct CDR3 sequences, with around 14% occurring once and the leading ten covering roughly 7.3%. Study-level findings and limits: Most thyroid clonotypes that were expanded above 0.001 also turned up in blood.

The receptor was isolated from a woman aged 25-40 years with Graves' hyperthyroidism. Sequenced input: blood. The V call is TRBV5-4, the J call TRBJ2-7, with 7 bases identical to TRBD2. The CDR3 here is CASSLQASGPYEQYF. The CDR3 coding sequence is TGTGCCAGCAGCTTGCAGGCTAGCGGACCCTACGAGCAGTACTTC.